This entry lists 13 T cell receptor beta chains sequenced from one sample in a study of OX40 agonist ivuxolimab in advanced cancers. Data came from immunoSEQ multiplex PCR; TCRdb stores just in-frame clones and leaves some out. The table has approximately 71,000 clones, roughly 84% seen once; the top ten hold around 0.73%. The source material was CD4+ or CD8+ T cells sorted from blood, sampled in a trial of the OX40 agonist ivuxolimab. Receptors were obtained from an adult with an advanced solid tumor such as melanoma, head and neck, liver or kidney cancer.

The V and J genes are TRBV7-6 and TRBJ2-1, with TRBD1 matching 9 bases. Germline V gene sequence: CDR1 SGHVS, CDR2 FNYEAQ. This CDR3 has 15 residues. The V gene end was trimmed by 4 bases and the J gene end by 6 bases; junction bases not matched to a gene: 7. The CDR3 region has the DNA TGTGCCAGCAGCTCCGGGACAGGGTTGGGCAATGAGCAGTTCTTC. Encoded protein: CASSSGTGLGNEQFF. Together with reference TRBV7-6 and TRBJ2-1, the CDR3 gives the full variable domain: GAGVSQSPRYKVTKRGQDVALRCDPISGHVSLYWYRQALGQGPEFLTYFNYEAQQDKSGLPNDRFSAERPEGSISTLTIQRTEQRDSAMYRCASSSGTGLGNEQFFGPGTRLTVL.

This clone was seen only once. The chain joins TRBV6-5 to TRBJ2-5, with D possibly being TRBD2 (6 bases). The ends were cut back, 2 bases at V and 1 base at J, with 14 bases in the middle. Germline loops: CDR1 MNHEY, CDR2 SVGAGI. This CDR3 has 16 residues. The CDR3 DNA sequence: TGTGCCAGCAGTTACGGACGTCTGCGGGGCCAAGAGACCCAGTACTTC. Its protein product is CASSYGRLRGQETQYF.

V gene TRBV4-1 combines with J gene TRBJ1-3; D might be TRBD1 (6 bases). The V end was cut by 2 bases, the J end by 2 bases, with 19 bases between. This CDR3 comprises 18 residues. Germline CDR1 MGHRA, CDR2 YSYEKL. CDR3 coding DNA: TGCGCCAGCAGCCAACCCCTTCTTACAGGGCGGGCTGGAAACACCATATATTTT. Translated: CASSQPLLTGRAGNTIYF.

The gene calls are TRBV30 and TRBJ2-7; D is possibly TRBD1 (6 bases). This CDR3 spans 14 amino acids. V was clipped by 5 bases and J by 0 bases, with 14 bases between them. Per germline, CDR1 GTSNPN and CDR2 SVGIG (reference sequence). The CDR3 DNA reads as TGTGCCTGGTACGACAGGTCCGACTCCTACGAGCAGTACTTC. Translation: CAWYDRSDSYEQYF.

The chain joins TRBV7-2 to TRBJ2-5; 8 nucleotides agree with TRBD2. CDR1 is SGHTA and CDR2 is FQGNSA in the germline V gene. The CDR3 is made up of 15 amino acids. J lost 2 bases, V lost 1 base, and 3 bases had no gene match. The CDR3 DNA reads TGTGCCAGCAGCTTAGGGTTAGCGGGGCAAGAGACCCAGTACTTC. Residues: CASSLGLAGQETQYF.

This chain links TRBV2 with TRBJ2-3; possible D gene TRBD2, 5 bases. The CDR3 sequence is 14 residues long. Germline V gives CDR1 SNHLY, CDR2 FYNNEI. V shed 6 bases and J shed 2 bases, with 12 bases lying between them. The CDR3 loop is CASRRGGPTDTQYF. The DNA of the CDR3 is TGTGCCAGCAGGAGAGGAGGACCCACAGATACGCAGTATTTT. The whole variable domain, remainder taken from reference TRBV2 and TRBJ2-3, is EPEVTQTPSHQVTQMGQEVILRCVPISNHLYFYWYRQILGQKVEFLVSFYNNEISEKSEIFDDQFSVERPDGSNFTLKIRSTKLEDSAMYFCASRRGGPTDTQYFGPGTRLTVL.

This chain links TRBV6-6 with TRBJ1-3; no definite D call. Trimming pared 3 bases from V and 0 bases from J, leaving 12 bases between. This CDR3 is built from 16 residues. Germline V gives CDR1 MNHNY, CDR2 SVGAGI (reference sequence). CDR3: CASSYNGAASGNTIYF. In DNA, the CDR3 is TGTGCCAGCAGTTATAACGGAGCCGCCTCTGGAAACACCATATATTTT.

The CDR3 is CAISSGGASYEQYF. CDR3 in DNA: TGTGCCATTTCTAGCGGGGGGGCATCCTACGAGCAGTACTTC. The V call is TRBV10-3, the J call TRBJ2-7; TRBD2 matches at 12 bases. The CDR3 contains 14 residues. After removal of 9 bases from V and 1 base from J, the junction contained 4 bases not matched to a gene. CDR1 and CDR2 from the germline V gene are ENHRY and SYGVKD.

The rearrangement uses TRBV2 and TRBJ2-1; D gene unclear. The CDR3 is 14 amino acids. Trimming pared 7 bases from V and 0 bases from J, leaving 10 bases between. Germline assignment: CDR1 SNHLY and CDR2 FYNNEI. CDR3 sequence (DNA): TGTGCCAGCATCGCAGCTGGCTCCTACAATGAGCAGTTCTTC. Protein sequence: CASIAAGSYNEQFF. Based on the CDR3 plus reference TRBV2 and TRBJ2-1, the full variable domain is EPEVTQTPSHQVTQMGQEVILRCVPISNHLYFYWYRQILGQKVEFLVSFYNNEISEKSEIFDDQFSVERPDGSNFTLKIRSTKLEDSAMYFCASIAAGSYNEQFFGPGTRLTVL.

This CDR3 is CASSIGGGGYGYTF. In DNA form, the CDR3 reads TGTGCCAGTAGTATCGGAGGGGGCGGCTATGGCTACACCTTC. This chain connects TRBV19 to TRBJ1-2, with 7 bases fitting TRBD1. The CDR3 loop spans 14 amino acids. Germline lookup yields CDR1 LNHDA and CDR2 SQIVND (reference sequence). With 3 bases clipped from V and 4 bases from J, the junction kept 5 bases outside the gene matches.

This clone was counted only a few times. The chain couples TRBV2 to TRBJ1-5; D gene uncertain. Germline V gene data show CDR1 as SNHLY and CDR2 as FYNNEI. CDR3 size: 15 residues. Trimming removed 8 bases from V and 0 bases from J, with 14 bases in between. CDR3 DNA sequence: TGTGCCAGCCGCCTAACAGACAATAGCAATCAGCCCCAGCATTTT. It codes for CASRLTDNSNQPQHF. Filled out from reference TRBV2 and TRBJ1-5, the complete variable domain reads EPEVTQTPSHQVTQMGQEVILRCVPISNHLYFYWYRQILGQKVEFLVSFYNNEISEKSEIFDDQFSVERPDGSNFTLKIRSTKLEDSAMYFCASRLTDNSNQPQHFGDGTRLSIL.

The chain has TRBV11-2 and TRBJ2-7; no definite D call. Trimming stripped 3 bases from V and 0 bases from J, with 15 bases between. The CDR3 extends over 16 amino acids. Germline CDR1 and CDR2: SGHAT and FQNNGV. The CDR3 region is CASSLVGLSPSYEQYF. The DNA for the CDR3 is TGTGCCAGCAGCTTGGTCGGTCTGTCCCCCTCCTACGAGCAGTACTTC.

J is TRBJ1-6 and V is TRBV1; TRBD1 reflects the table's D call only, with no check against the DNA. TRBV1 is noted as a pseudogene. This CDR3 is 17 amino acids long. The CDR3 sequence is CTSSQEGTGTHNSPLHF. CDR3 sequence (DNA): TGCACCAGCAGCCAAGAAGGGACAGGGACTCATAATTCACCCCTCCACTTT.